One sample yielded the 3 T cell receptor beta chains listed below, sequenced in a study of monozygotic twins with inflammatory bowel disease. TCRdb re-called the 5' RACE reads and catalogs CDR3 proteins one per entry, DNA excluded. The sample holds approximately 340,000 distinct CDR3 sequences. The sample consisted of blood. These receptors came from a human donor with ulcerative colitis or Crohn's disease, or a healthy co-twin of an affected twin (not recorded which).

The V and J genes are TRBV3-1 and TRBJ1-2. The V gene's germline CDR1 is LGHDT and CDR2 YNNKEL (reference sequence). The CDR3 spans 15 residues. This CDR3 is CASSQDTSPNYGYTF.

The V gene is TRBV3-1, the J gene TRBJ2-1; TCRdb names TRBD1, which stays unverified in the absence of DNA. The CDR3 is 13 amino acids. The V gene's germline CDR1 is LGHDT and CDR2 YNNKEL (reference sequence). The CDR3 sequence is CASSPGGGLEQFF.

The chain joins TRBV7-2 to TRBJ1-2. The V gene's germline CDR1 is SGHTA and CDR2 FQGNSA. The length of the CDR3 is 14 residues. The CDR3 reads CASSLDRTNYGYTF. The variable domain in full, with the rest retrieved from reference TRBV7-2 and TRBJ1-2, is GAGVSQSPSNKVTEKGKDVELRCDPISGHTALYWYRQSLGQGLEFLIYFQGNSAPDKSGLPSDRFSAERTGGSVSTLTIQRTQQEDSAVYLCASSLDRTNYGYTFGSGTRLTVV.